This note documents a single T cell receptor beta chain sequence. This sample is drawn from a study of shared clonotypes between healthy human individuals. Some clones are missing from TCRdb's copy, which holds only in-frame ones; the method was immunoSEQ multiplex PCR. The sample contains 2 million to 3 million clones, roughly 92% of which appear only once. The CDR3 is 17 amino acids. Germline V CDR1 and CDR2: GTSNPN, SVGIG (reference sequence). V lost 0 bases, J lost 5 bases, and 22 bases lay in between. Sequences were obtained from naive CD4+ T cells sorted from blood. The subset: CD45RA+ positively selected. This chain uses TRBV30 with TRBJ2-5; D possibly uses TRBD1 or TRBD2 (5 bases each). The clonotype originates from a man between 18 and 35 years old in good health. CDR3 loop: CAWSVLTGTPARETQYF. CDR3 in DNA: TGTGCCTGGAGTGTCCTCACCGGGACCCCAGCTCGGGAGACCCAGTACTTC.